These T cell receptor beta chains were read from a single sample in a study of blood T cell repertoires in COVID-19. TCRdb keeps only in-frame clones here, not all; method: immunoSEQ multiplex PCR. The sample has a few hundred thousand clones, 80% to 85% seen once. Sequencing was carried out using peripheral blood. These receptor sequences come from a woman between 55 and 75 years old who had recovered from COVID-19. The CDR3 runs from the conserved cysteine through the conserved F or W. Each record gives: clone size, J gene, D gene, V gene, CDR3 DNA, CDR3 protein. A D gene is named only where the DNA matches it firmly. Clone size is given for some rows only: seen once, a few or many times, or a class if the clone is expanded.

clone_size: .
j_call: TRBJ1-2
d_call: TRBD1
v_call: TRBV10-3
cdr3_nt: TGTGCCATCAGTGAGTCCGGAGGGGACAGGGAGGAAGACTTC
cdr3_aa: CAISESGGDREEDF

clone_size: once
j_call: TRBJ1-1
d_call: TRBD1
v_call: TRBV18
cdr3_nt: TGTGCCAGCTCACCCGGGACAGGGAGCACTGAAGCTTTCTTT
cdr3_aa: CASSPGTGSTEAFF

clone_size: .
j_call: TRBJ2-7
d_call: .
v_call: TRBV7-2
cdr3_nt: TGTGCCAGCAGCTTAGCGCGTAGTGAACAGGGCTACGAGCAGTACTTC
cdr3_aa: CASSLARSEQGYEQYF

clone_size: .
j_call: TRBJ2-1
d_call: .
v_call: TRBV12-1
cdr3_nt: TGTGCCAGCAGCTTTGACAGGGTAAGCCCCAATGAGCAGTTCTTC
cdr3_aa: CASSFDRVSPNEQFF

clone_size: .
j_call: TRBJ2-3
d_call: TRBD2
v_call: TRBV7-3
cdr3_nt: TGTGCCAGCAGCACTAGCGGGGGGACCACAGATACGCAGTATTTT
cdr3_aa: CASSTSGGTTDTQYF

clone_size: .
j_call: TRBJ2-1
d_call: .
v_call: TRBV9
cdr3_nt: TGTGCCAGCAGCGAAAGAGGGGGGGCTTCCTACAATGAGCAGTTCTTC
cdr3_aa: CASSERGGASYNEQFF

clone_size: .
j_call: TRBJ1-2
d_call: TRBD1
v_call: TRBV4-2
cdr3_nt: TGTGCCAGCAGCCAAGATCGGCGTCGGCCAGGGGGAAATTTTGGCTACACCTTC
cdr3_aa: CASSQDRRRPGGNFGYTF

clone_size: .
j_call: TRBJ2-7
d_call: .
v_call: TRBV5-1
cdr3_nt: TGCGCCAGCAGCTTGGCTCAGGGGACCTACGAGCAGTACTTC
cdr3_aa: CASSLAQGTYEQYF

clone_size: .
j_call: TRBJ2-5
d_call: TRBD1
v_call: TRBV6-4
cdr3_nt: TGTGCCAGCTTCCGACTACAGAGGGACAGGGGGCGATTCCGAGAGACCCAGTACTTC
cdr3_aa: CASFRLQRDRGRFRETQYF

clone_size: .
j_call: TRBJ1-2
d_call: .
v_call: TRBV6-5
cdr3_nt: TGTGCCAGTATCAAAACAGGGATGGGCGGCTACACCTTC
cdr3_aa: CASIKTGMGGYTF

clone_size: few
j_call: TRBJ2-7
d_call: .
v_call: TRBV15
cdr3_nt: TGTGCCACCAGCAGACGGGGATGGAACGAGCAGTACTTC
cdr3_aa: CATSRRGWNEQYF

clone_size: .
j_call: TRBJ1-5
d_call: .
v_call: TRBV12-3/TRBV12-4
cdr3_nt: TGTGCCAGCAGCGACGGGACTTTCCAGCCCCAGCATTTT
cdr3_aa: CASSDGTFQPQHF

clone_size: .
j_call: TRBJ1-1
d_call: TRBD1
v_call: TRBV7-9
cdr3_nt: TGTGCCAGCAGCTTAGGGACAGGGGCCCCCCGAACTGAAGCTTTCTTT
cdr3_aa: CASSLGTGAPRTEAFF

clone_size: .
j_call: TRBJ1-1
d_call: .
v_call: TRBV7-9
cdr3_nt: TGTGCCAGCAGCTTGAGGGGGATGAACACTGAAGCTTTCTTT
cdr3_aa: CASSLRGMNTEAFF

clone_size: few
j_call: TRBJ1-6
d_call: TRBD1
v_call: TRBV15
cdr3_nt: TGTGCCACCAGCAGAGATACGACAGGGGGCAATTCACCCCTCCACTTT
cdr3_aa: CATSRDTTGGNSPLHF

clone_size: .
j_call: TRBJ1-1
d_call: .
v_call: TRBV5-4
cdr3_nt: TGTGCCAGCAGCACCGCAGGGTACACTGAAGCTTTCTTT
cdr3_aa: CASSTAGYTEAFF

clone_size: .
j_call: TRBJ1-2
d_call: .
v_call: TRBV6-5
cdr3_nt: TGTGCCAGCGGCCTTATGGGCAGCCCTAACTATGGCTACACCTTC
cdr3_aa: CASGLMGSPNYGYTF

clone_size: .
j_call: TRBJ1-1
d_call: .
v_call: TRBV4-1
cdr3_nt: TGCGCCAGCAGCTACAGGGTTTTACTTTTGGTGAACACTGAAGCTTTCTTT
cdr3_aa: CASSYRVLLLVNTEAFF

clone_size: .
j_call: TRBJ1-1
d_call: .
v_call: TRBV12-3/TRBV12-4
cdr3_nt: TGTGCCAGCAAGCAGGGCCCGAACACTGAAGCTTTCTTT
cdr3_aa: CASKQGPNTEAFF

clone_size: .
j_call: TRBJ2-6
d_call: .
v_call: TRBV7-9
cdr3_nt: TGTGCCAGCAGCTTAGGTCACTCTGGGGCCAACGTCCTGACTTTC
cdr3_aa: CASSLGHSGANVLTF

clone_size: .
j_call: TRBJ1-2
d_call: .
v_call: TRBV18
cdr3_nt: TGTGCCAGCTCACCACGGGCAGATCGTTATGGCTACACCTTC
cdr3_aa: CASSPRADRYGYTF

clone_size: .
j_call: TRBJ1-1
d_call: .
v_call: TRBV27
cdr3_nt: TGTGCCAGCAGTTTTGAAGGGGTAATCACTGAAGCTTTCTTT
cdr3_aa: CASSFEGVITEAFF

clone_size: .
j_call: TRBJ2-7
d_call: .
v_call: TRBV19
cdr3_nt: TGTGCCAGTAGTATAGGGACAGCTTCCTACGAGCAGTACTTC
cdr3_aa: CASSIGTASYEQYF

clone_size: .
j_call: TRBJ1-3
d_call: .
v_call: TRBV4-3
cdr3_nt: TGCGCCAGCAGCCAGACAGGTCTTACGGACACCATATATTTT
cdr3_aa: CASSQTGLTDTIYF

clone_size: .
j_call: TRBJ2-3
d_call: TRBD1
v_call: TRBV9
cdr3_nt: TGTGCCAGCAGCTCCGAGGACAGGGCCACAGATACGCAGTATTTT
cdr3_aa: CASSSEDRATDTQYF

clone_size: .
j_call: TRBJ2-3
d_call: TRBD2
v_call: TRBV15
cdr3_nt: TGTGCCACCAGCAGAGAACAGCGGGGGCGTGGGACAGATACGCAGTATTTT
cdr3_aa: CATSREQRGRGTDTQYF

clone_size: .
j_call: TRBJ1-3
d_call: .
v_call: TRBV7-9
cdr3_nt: TGTGCCAGCAGCTCCGGGGAAGGAAACACCATATATTTT
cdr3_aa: CASSSGEGNTIYF

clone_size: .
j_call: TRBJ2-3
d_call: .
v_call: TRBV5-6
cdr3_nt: TGTGCCAGCAGCTTGACCCTCGGGACAGCGGGGGCAAATACGCAGTATTTT
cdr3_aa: CASSLTLGTAGANTQYF

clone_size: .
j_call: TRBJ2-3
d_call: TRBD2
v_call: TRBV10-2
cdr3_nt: TGCGCCAGCAGTAGTAGCGGGAGGCAGTATTTT
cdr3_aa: CASSSSGRQYF

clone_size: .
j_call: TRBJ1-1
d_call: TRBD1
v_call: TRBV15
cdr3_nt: TGTGCCACCACCCAAGGGGACAGGGGGCCCACTGAAGCTTTCTTT
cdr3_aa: CATTQGDRGPTEAFF

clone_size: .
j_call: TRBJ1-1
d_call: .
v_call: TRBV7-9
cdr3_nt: TGTGCCAGCAGCTTAAGTCTAGGCGGTGAAGCTTTCTTT
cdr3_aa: CASSLSLGGEAFF